A single sample gave rise to the 21 T cell receptor beta chains below, sequenced in a study of OX40 agonist ivuxolimab in advanced cancers. Some clones are missing from TCRdb's copy, which holds only in-frame ones; the method was immunoSEQ multiplex PCR. The repertoire holds approximately 90,000 clones, around 88% seen once, with 1.4% to 1.5% in the top ten. This specimen was CD4+ or CD8+ T cells sorted from blood, taken in a trial of the OX40 agonist ivuxolimab. Receptors originate from an adult with an advanced solid tumor such as melanoma, head and neck, liver or kidney cancer.

The V call is TRBV29-1, the J call TRBJ2-7; D may match TRBD1 or TRBD2 (5 bases each). Germline V gene lookup returns CDR1 SQVTM and CDR2 ANQGSEA. The CDR3 runs to 13 residues. V lost 7 bases and J lost 1, with 14 bases in between. The CDR3 DNA follows: TGCAGCGGTGGGGACGGGTTGTCCTACGAGCAGTACTTC. Its protein is CSGGDGLSYEQYF.

This chain's CDR3 is CASSPQTGTYGYTF. The CDR3 nucleotides are TGTGCCAGCAGCCCGCAAACAGGGACCTATGGCTACACCTTC. The V gene is TRBV7-2, the J gene TRBJ1-2, with D possibly matching TRBD1 (6 bases). The CDR3 covers 14 residues. The V end lost 5 bases, the J end lost 4 bases, and 14 bases lay between the germline ends. Germline CDR1 and CDR2: SGHTA and FQGNSA.

The V gene is TRBV10-1, the J gene TRBJ2-3; TRBD2 matches 8 bases. Germline CDR1 WNHNN, CDR2 SYGVQD (reference sequence). V lost 1 base, J lost 4 bases, and 7 bases stayed unmatched. The CDR3 is 16 amino acids. The CDR3 spells CASSEYRGRRPDTQYF. The CDR3 DNA reads TGCGCCAGCAGTGAGTATCGCGGGAGGAGGCCAGATACGCAGTATTTT.

The chain links TRBV2 to TRBJ2-6; no clear D gene. The length of the CDR3 is 18 residues. Germline V gene lookup returns CDR1 SNHLY and CDR2 FYNNEI. V lost 0 bases to trimming and J lost 5 bases, with 17 bases between them. CDR3 nucleotide sequence: TGTGCCAGCAGTGAAGCGCTCGTAGCTGAGAGAAGGGCCAACGTCCTGACTTTC. As protein: CASSEALVAERRANVLTF.

This chain uses TRBV29-1 with TRBJ1-5; tentatively, D is TRBD1 (6 bases). With 6 bases removed from V and 4 bases from J, the gap between germline ends came to 13 bases. Germline CDR1 is SQVTM and CDR2 is ANQGSEA. The CDR3 has 13 residues. CDR3 sequence: CSVQTGRNQPQHF. The CDR3 nucleotides are TGCAGCGTCCAGACAGGCCGAAATCAGCCCCAGCATTTT.

The gene calls are TRBV30 and TRBJ2-2; D is uncertain. Trimming shortened V by 1 base and J by 1 base, and 4 bases separated the two germline ends. The CDR3 runs to 13 residues. The germline CDR1 and CDR2 sequences are GTSNPN and SVGIG (reference sequence). In nucleotides, the CDR3 is TGTGCCTGGAGTGCCCGGAACACCGGGGAGCTGTTTTTT. Its protein product is CAWSARNTGELFF.

This chain joins TRBV9 and TRBJ2-1; the match to TRBD2 covers 10 bases. J gave up 4 bases and V 0 bases, and 7 bases lay outside the gene matches. The CDR3 is 17 amino acids. The V gene's germline CDR1 is SGDLS and CDR2 YYNGEE. CDR3 nucleotide sequence: TGTGCCAGCAGCGTAGAGGAGCGGGGGGGCAGTTACAATGAGCAGTTCTTC. Residues: CASSVEERGGSYNEQFF.

V usage is TRBV2 and J usage is TRBJ1-4; TRBD1 might be the D (5 bases). There are 17 residues in the CDR3. The V gene's germline CDR1 is SNHLY and CDR2 FYNNEI. The V and J ends lost 1 base and 0 bases respectively, with 12 bases between them. CDR3 residues: CASSEVEDSATNEKLFF. The DNA for the CDR3 is TGTGCCAGCAGTGAAGTGGAAGACAGTGCAACTAATGAAAAACTGTTTTTT.

The chain employs TRBV5-4 and TRBJ2-1; D is possibly TRBD2 (5 bases). Between the trimmed V and J ends, which lost 4 bases and 2 bases, there was a span of 7 bases. This CDR3 has 13 residues. Germline assignment: CDR1 SGHNT and CDR2 YYREEE (reference sequence). CDR3 amino acids: CASSPGTYNEQFF. The CDR3 nucleotides read TGTGCCAGCAGCCCCGGGACCTACAATGAGCAGTTCTTC.

J is TRBJ2-1 and V is TRBV7-3, with 10 bases that match TRBD2. The CDR3 is made up of 15 amino acids. J lost 6 bases, V lost 6 bases, and 8 bases had no gene match. Per the germline V gene, CDR1 is SGHTA and CDR2 is FQGTGA. Written as DNA, the CDR3 is TGTGCCAGCAGTCCCGGGACTAGCGTGCGCAATGAGCAGTTCTTC. This sequence encodes CASSPGTSVRNEQFF.

This rearrangement joins TRBV12-5 to TRBJ2-3; 8 positions agree with TRBD2. V lost 1 base to trimming and J lost 6 bases; unmatched junction nucleotides: 9. CDR1 is LGHNT and CDR2 is FRNRAP in the germline V gene. This CDR3 has 16 residues. The CDR3 sequence is CASGLGGGAGADTQYF. The CDR3 coding sequence is TGTGCTAGTGGTTTGGGGGGCGGAGCGGGGGCGGATACGCAGTATTTT.

The J gene is TRBJ2-2, the V gene TRBV10-3; maybe TRBD1 (5 bases). Germline loops: CDR1 ENHRY, CDR2 SYGVKD. The CDR3 length is 15 residues. V dropped 2 bases and J dropped 3 bases, with 10 bases sitting between them. CDR3 DNA sequence: TGTGCCATCAGTGAGAAGGACATCGACACCGGGGAGCTGTTTTTT. It is translated as CAISEKDIDTGELFF.

The chain links TRBV28 to TRBJ1-5; no firm D call. CDR3 size: 12 residues. Trimming left V 6 bases short and J 2 bases short, with 5 bases between. The germline gives CDR1 MDHEN, CDR2 SYDVKM. The CDR3 loop is CASRSRNQPQHF. For the CDR3, the DNA is TGTGCCAGCAGATCCCGCAATCAGCCCCAGCATTTT.

V and J are TRBV9 and TRBJ2-1, with 11 bases that match TRBD1. This CDR3 has 17 residues. Germline CDR1 and CDR2: SGDLS and YYNGEE. The ends lost 4 bases at V and 4 bases at J; junction bases unmatched: 10. CDR3 amino acids: CASSRLGGTGGYNEQFF. The CDR3 DNA reads TGTGCCAGCAGCCGCCTCGGGGGGACAGGGGGATACAATGAGCAGTTCTTC.

The chain links TRBV11-2 to TRBJ2-7, with TRBD2 identical over 10 bases. This CDR3 region has 16 residues. Germline lookup yields CDR1 SGHAT and CDR2 FQNNGV. Germline trimming cut 2 bases from V and 7 bases from J; bases unmatched to any gene: 11. The DNA for the CDR3 is TGTGCCAGCAGCTTATCATCAACTAGCGGGATAGGAGAGCAGTACTTC. Protein: CASSLSSTSGIGEQYF.

This sequence joins TRBV18 and TRBJ1-3; 7 bases map to TRBD1. Germline assignment: CDR1 KGHSH and CDR2 LQKENI. Trimming took 3 bases from V and 0 from J; bases not matched to a gene: 5. This CDR3 region has 16 residues. The CDR3 region has the DNA TGTGCCAGCTCACCCGGACAGGCCATCTCTGGAAACACCATATATTTT. Translating gives CASSPGQAISGNTIYF.

The chain has TRBV28 and TRBJ1-6, with D perhaps matching TRBD1 (5 bases). The CDR3 has 14 amino acids. The V end lost 3 bases, the J end lost 7 bases, and 10 bases lay between the germline ends. Germline V gives CDR1 MDHEN, CDR2 SYDVKM. CDR3 sequence: CASSLVGTNSPLHF. DNA of the CDR3: TGTGCCAGCAGTTTGGTAGGGACCAATTCACCCCTCCACTTT.

The count of this clone is one. The chain combines TRBV10-1 with TRBJ2-7, with D tentatively TRBD1 (5 bases). This CDR3 contains 15 residues. CDR1 and CDR2 (germline): WNHNN, SYGVQD (reference sequence). The V gene lost 0 bases and the J gene lost 2 bases, with 11 bases spanning the gap. The CDR3 reads CASSESPGPTYEQYF. For the CDR3, the DNA is TGCGCCAGCAGTGAGTCCCCAGGGCCTACCTACGAGCAGTACTTC.

This chain links TRBV25-1 with TRBJ2-1; 10 bases are a match to TRBD2. The CDR3 totals 15 residues. The ends lost 2 bases at V and 7 bases at J; junction bases unmatched: 5. Germline V gene sequence: CDR1 MGHDK, CDR2 SYGVNS. The CDR3 DNA follows: TGTGCCAGCAGTGAACCACTAGCGGGACGAAATGAGCAGTTCTTC. This gives the protein CASSEPLAGRNEQFF.

This clone was observed once. V is TRBV28 and J is TRBJ1-2, with D perhaps TRBD1 (5 bases). CDR3 length: 14 residues. Trimming shortened V by 6 bases and J by 2 bases, and 13 bases separated the two germline ends. Germline V gene sequence: CDR1 MDHEN, CDR2 SYDVKM. Written as DNA, the CDR3 is TGTGCCAGCAGGGGCCCGGGGGTAAACTATGGCTACACCTTC. It encodes CASRGPGVNYGYTF.

The chain recombines TRBV5-1 with TRBJ2-3; D remains ambiguous. This CDR3 has 14 amino acids. CDR1 SGHRS and CDR2 YFSETQ come from the germline V gene. V was trimmed by 0 bases and J by 6 bases, leaving 11 bases between them. The CDR3 DNA sequence: TGCGCCAGCAGCTTGGGTGTTTTCGGGGATACGCAGTATTTT. It codes for CASSLGVFGDTQYF.